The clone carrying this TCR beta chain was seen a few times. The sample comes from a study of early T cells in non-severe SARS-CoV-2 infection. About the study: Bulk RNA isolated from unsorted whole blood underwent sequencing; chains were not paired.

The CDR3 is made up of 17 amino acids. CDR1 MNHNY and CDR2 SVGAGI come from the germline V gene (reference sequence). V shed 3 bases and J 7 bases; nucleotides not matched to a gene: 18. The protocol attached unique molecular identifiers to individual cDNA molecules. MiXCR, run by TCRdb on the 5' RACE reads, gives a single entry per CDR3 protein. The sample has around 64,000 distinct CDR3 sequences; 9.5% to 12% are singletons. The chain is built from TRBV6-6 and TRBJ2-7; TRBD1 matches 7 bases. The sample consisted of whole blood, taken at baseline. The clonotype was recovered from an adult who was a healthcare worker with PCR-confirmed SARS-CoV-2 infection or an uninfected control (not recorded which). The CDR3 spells CASSYLNRDRPYKEQYF. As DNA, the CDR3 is TGTGCCAGCAGTTATTTGAACCGGGACAGACCATACAAGGAGCAGTACTTC.